These T cell receptor beta chains were read from a single sample in a study of T cells in Graves' hyperthyroidism and ophthalmopathy. TCRdb analysed the multiplex PCR reads with MiXCR anew, one entry per CDR3 protein. This table has around 500,000 distinct CDR3 sequences, about an eighth appearing once. Sequencing was done on a sample of blood. These receptors all come from a woman aged 18-35 years with Graves' hyperthyroidism. Each CDR3 is given with its conserved first and last residue.

j_call v_call cdr3_aa
TRBJ1-1 TRBV5-1 CASSFNPGATEAFF
TRBJ2-1 TRBV3-1 CASSQDVLTSGTIHEQFF
TRBJ1-5 TRBV11-1 CASSFVAQRVSNQPQHF
TRBJ1-1 TRBV19 CASSFSPGTEAFF
TRBJ2-7 TRBV24-1 CATSSGNYEQYF
TRBJ1-1 TRBV29-1 CSVHSGNTEAFF
TRBJ2-5 TRBV11-3 CASSLYSGARETQYF
TRBJ2-1 TRBV24-1 CATSDLKESDGAEQFF
TRBJ2-1 TRBV24-1 CATSGGAGTHYNEQFF
TRBJ2-1 TRBV6-2/TRBV6-3 CASSYYTDGSGRNEQFF
TRBJ2-1 TRBV12-3/TRBV12-4 CASSLRGEGEQFF
TRBJ1-2 TRBV13 CASSLSTRLQGKGYTF
TRBJ2-7 TRBV28 CASSPPTTHRGDYEQYF
TRBJ2-3 TRBV2 CASSDRGNTQYF
TRBJ2-3 TRBV5-1 CASSSPSATLGVGTQYF
TRBJ2-7 TRBV2 CASHSTETYEQYF
TRBJ2-1 TRBV3-1 CASSQASVDLLPGNEQFF
TRBJ1-5 TRBV5-1 CASSFTGTENQPQHF
TRBJ1-2 TRBV30 CAWKPAASYGYTF
TRBJ1-4 TRBV4-2 CASSSDRDPLGEKLFF
TRBJ2-1 TRBV12-3/TRBV12-4 CASSSGLAGGYGEQFF
TRBJ2-3 TRBV5-1 CASSLNGAVSTDTQYF
TRBJ2-1 TRBV2 CASKGTTAGSYNEQFF
TRBJ1-5 TRBV27 CASSFKGVNQPQHF
TRBJ2-1 TRBV10-3 CAIRSDSGRADEQFF
TRBJ2-1 TRBV11-2 CASSLGFVSGGSDEQFF
TRBJ2-1 TRBV12-3/TRBV12-4 CASSGQVDNEQFF
TRBJ2-3 TRBV9 CASSVGSATSTDTQYF